This record covers a single TCR beta chain. Its antigen is not identified. This entry comes from a study of T cell responses to AZD1222 COVID-19 vaccine. Study as a whole: Pooling was applied to second doses at about 4 or about 12 weeks.

Study conclusions and caveats: At 160-218 and 743-854, vaccine-associated CD4 TCRs were dominant, and they spanned spike. A reported finding is that nearly half of spike-specific TCRs target unmutated variant regions. Among AZD1222 vaccinees, only six or seven were seropositive at baseline.

V was clipped by 6 bases and J by 8 bases; unmatched bases: 7. The CDR3 covers 14 residues. From germline, CDR1 is LNHDA and CDR2 SQIVND (reference sequence). Assay: immunoSEQ multiplex PCR; the TCRdb copy retains only in-frame clones and omits some. The repertoire consists of tens of thousands of clones, with roughly four fifths occurring once and the leading ten covering about 5.8%. The chain couples TRBV19 to TRBJ1-4; TRBD1 aligns across 9 bases. This receptor was taken from an adult in good health. This specimen consisted of peripheral blood, obtained on day 0 of AZD1222 vaccination. The CDR3 sequence is CASSQPGQGEKLFF. The CDR3 region has the DNA TGTGCCAGTAGCCAACCGGGACAGGGAGAAAAACTGTTTTTT.